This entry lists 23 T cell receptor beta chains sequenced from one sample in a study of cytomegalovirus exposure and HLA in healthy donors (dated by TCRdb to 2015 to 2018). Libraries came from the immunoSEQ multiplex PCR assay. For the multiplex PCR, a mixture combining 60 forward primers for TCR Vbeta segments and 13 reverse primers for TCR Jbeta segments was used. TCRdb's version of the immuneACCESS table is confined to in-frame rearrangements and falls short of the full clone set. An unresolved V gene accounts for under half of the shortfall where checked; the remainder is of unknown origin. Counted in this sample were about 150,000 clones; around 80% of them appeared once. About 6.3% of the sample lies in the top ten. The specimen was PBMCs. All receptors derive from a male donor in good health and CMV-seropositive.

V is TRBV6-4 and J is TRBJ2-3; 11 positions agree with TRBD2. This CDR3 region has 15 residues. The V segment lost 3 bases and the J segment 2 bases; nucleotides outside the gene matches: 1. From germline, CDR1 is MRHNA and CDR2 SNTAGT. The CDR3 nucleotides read TGTGCCAGCAGTGAGACTAGCGGGGTCACAGATACGCAGTATTTT. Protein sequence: CASSETSGVTDTQYF.

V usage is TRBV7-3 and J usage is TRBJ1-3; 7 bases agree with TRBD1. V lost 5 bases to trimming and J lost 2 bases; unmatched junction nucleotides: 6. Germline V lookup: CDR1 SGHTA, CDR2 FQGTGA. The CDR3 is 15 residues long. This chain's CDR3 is CASSNSGTAGNTIYF. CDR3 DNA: TGTGCCAGCAGCAACTCCGGGACAGCTGGAAACACCATATATTTT.

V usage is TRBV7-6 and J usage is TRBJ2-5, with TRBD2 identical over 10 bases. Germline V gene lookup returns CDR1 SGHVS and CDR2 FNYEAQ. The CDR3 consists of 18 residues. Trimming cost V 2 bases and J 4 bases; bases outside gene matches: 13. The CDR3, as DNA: TGTGCCAGCAGCTTAATGAGAGCGGGAGGGTCCCGAGGAGAGACCCAGTACTTC. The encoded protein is CASSLMRAGGSRGETQYF.

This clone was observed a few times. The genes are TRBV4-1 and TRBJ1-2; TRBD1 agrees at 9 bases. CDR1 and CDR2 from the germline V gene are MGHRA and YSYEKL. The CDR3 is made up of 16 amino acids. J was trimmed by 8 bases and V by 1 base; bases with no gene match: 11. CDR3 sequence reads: CASSQVGEQGARGYTF. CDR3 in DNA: TGCGCCAGCAGCCAAGTGGGTGAACAGGGGGCGAGAGGCTACACCTTC.

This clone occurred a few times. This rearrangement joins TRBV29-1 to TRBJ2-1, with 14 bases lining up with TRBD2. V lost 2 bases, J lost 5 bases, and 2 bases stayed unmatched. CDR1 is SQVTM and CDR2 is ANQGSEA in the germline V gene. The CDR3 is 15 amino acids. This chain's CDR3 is CSVELGLAGDNEQFF. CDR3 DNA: TGCAGCGTTGAATTGGGACTAGCGGGAGACAATGAGCAGTTCTTC.

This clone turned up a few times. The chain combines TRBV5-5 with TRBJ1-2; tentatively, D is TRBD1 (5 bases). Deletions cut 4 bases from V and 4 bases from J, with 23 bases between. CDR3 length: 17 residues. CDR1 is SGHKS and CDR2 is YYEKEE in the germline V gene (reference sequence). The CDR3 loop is CASSLLLQGAVSYGYTF. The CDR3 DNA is TGTGCCAGCAGCCTCTTGCTCCAGGGTGCCGTAAGCTATGGCTACACCTTC. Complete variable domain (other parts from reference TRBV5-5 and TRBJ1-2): DAGVTQSPTHLIKTRGQQVTLRCSPISGHKSVSWYQQVLGQGPQFIFQYYEKEERGRGNFPDRFSARQFPNYSSELNVNALLLGDSALYLCASSLLLQGAVSYGYTFGSGTRLTVV.

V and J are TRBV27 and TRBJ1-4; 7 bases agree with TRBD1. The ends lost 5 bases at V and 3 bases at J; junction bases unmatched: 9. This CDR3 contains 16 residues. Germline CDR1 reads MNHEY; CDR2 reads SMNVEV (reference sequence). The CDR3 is CASSPTPTGPNEKLFF. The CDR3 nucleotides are TGTGCCAGCAGTCCGACCCCGACAGGGCCTAATGAAAAACTGTTTTTT.

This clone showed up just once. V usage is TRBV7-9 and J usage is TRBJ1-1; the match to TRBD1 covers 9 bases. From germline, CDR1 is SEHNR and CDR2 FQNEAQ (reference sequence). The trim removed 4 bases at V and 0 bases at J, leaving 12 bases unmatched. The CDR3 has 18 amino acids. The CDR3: CASSSPDRGLLMNTEAFF. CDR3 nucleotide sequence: TGTGCCAGCAGCTCCCCGGACAGGGGACTACTCATGAACACTGAAGCTTTCTTT.

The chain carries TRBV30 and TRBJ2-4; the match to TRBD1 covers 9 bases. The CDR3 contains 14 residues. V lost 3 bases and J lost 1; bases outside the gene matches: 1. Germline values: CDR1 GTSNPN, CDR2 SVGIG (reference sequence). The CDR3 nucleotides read TGTGCCTGGAGAGGACAGGGGGCCAAAAACATTCAGTACTTC. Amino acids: CAWRGQGAKNIQYF.

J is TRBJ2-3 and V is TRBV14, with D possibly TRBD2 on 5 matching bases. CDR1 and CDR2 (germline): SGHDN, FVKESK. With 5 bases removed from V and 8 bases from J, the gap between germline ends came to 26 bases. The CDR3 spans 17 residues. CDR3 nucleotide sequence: TGTGCCAGCAGCGATAAACCCCTCGTGGCCTTACGGGGTACGCAGTATTTT. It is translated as CASSDKPLVALRGTQYF.

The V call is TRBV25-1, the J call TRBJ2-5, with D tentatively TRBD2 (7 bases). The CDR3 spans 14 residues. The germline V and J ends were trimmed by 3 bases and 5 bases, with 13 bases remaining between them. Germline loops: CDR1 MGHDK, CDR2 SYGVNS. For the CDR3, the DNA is TGTGCCAGCAGTGACCGGGGGGCGGGTGAGACCCAGTACTTC. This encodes CASSDRGAGETQYF.

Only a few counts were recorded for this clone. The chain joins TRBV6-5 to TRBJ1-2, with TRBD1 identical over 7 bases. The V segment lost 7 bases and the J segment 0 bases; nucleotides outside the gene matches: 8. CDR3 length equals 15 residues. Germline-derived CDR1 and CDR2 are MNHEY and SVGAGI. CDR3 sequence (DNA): TGTGCCAGCAACAGGGGTAGGGATGCTAACTATGGCTACACCTTC. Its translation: CASNRGRDANYGYTF.

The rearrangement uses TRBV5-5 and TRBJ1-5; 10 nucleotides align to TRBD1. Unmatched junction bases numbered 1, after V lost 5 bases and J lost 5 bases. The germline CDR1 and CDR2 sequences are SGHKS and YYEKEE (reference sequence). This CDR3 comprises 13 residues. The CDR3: CASRGTGDQPQHF. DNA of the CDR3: TGTGCCAGCAGAGGGACAGGGGATCAGCCCCAGCATTTT.

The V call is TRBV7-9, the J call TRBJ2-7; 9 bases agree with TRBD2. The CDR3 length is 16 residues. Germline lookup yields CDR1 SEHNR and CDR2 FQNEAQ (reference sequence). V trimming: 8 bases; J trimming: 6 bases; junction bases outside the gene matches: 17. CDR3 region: CASVKDLAGGPGEQYF. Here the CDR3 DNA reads TGTGCCAGCGTAAAAGATCTGGCGGGAGGGCCTGGCGAGCAGTACTTC. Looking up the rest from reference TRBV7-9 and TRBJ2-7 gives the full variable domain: DTGVSQNPRHKITKRGQNVTFRCDPISEHNRLYWYRQTLGQGPEFLTYFQNEAQLEKSRLLSDRFSAERPKGSFSTLEIQRTEQGDSAMYLCASVKDLAGGPGEQYFGPGTRLTVT.

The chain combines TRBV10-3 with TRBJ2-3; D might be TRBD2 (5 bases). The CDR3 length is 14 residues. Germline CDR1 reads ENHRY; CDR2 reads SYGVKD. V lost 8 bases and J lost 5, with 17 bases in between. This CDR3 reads CAISRTRVGDTQYF. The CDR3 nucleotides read TGTGCCATCTCCCGAACGAGGGTGGGAGATACGCAGTATTTT.

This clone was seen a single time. The CDR3 loop is CASSLWGQGPSGANVLTF. The CDR3 DNA sequence: TGTGCCAGCAGTTTATGGGGTCAGGGGCCCTCTGGGGCCAACGTCCTGACTTTC. The rearrangement joins TRBV28 to TRBJ2-6; TRBD1 is a possible D gene (6 bases). The V gene's germline CDR1 is MDHEN and CDR2 SYDVKM. With 0 bases removed from V and 0 bases from J, the gap between germline ends came to 12 bases. The CDR3 runs 18 residues.

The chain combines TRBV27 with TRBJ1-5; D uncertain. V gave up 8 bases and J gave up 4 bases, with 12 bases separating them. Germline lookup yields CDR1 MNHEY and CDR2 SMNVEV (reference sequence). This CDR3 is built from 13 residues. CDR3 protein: CASALRGNQPQHF. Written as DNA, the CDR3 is TGTGCCAGCGCACTCAGAGGAAATCAGCCCCAGCATTTT.

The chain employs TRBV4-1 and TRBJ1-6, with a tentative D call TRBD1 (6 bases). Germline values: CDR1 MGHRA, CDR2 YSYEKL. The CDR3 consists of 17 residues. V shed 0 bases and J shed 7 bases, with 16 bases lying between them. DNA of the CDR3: TGCGCCAGCAGCCAAGATAGAGGGGCAGGGGAAAATTCACCCCTCCACTTT. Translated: CASSQDRGAGENSPLHF.

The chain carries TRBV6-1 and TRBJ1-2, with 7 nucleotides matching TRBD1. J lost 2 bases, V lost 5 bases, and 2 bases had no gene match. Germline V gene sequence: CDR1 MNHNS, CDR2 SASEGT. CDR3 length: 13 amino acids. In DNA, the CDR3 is TGTGCCAGCAGTCTGACAGGGAACTATGGCTACACCTTC. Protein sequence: CASSLTGNYGYTF.

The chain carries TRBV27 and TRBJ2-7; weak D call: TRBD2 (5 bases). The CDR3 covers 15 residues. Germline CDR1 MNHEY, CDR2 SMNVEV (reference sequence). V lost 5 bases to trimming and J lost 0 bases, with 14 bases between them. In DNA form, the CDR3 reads TGTGCCAGCAGTCCAACCGCTGGGAGCTCCTACGAGCAGTACTTC. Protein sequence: CASSPTAGSSYEQYF.

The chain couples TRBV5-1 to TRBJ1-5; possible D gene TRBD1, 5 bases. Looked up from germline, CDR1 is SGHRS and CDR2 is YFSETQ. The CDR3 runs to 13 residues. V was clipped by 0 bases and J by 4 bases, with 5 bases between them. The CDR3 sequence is CASSLGQNQPQHF. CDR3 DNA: TGCGCCAGCAGCTTGGGACAGAATCAGCCCCAGCATTTT.

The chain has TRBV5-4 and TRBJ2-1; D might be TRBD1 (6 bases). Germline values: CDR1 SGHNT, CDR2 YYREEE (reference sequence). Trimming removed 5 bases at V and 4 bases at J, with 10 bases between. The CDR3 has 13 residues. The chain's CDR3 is CASSSDRYNEQFF. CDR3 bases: TGTGCCAGCAGTTCGGACAGATACAATGAGCAGTTCTTC.

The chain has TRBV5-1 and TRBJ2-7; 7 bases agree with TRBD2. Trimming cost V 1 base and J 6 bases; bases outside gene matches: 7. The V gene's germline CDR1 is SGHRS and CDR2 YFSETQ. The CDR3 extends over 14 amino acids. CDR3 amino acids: CASSLQTSSSEQYF. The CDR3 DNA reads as TGCGCCAGCAGCTTGCAGACTAGCTCGAGCGAGCAGTACTTC.